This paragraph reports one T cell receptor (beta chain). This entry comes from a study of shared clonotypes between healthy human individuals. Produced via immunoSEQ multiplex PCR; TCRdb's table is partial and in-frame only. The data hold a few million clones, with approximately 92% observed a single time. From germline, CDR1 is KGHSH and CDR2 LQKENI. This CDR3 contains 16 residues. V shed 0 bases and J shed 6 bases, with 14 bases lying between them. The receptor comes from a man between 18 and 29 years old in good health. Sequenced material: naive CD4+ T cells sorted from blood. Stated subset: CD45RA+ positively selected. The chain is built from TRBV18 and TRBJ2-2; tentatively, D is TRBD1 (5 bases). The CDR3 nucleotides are TGTGCCAGCTCACCACCGACAGTATCGGACGCCGGGGAGCTGTTTTTT. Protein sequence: CASSPPTVSDAGELFF.